Below, one T cell receptor (beta chain) is given with its context. Its cognate antigen is unknown. This entry belongs to a study of response to subunit inactivated influenza vaccine. General observations from the study: Authors proposed each seasonal influenza vaccination draws in few new T cells.

Germline V gene sequence: CDR1 MRHNA, CDR2 SNTAGT. The CDR3 runs 15 residues. J lost 1 base, V lost 6 bases, and 3 bases had no gene match. Via MiXCR, TCRdb re-called the RT-PCR reads, giving one row per CDR3 protein. The table has hundreds of thousands of distinct CDR3 sequences, approximately 9.9% seen once. V and J are TRBV6-4 and TRBJ2-3; TRBD2 matches 11 bases. This TCR derives from a man aged 50 to 60 who received an inactivated influenza vaccine. Sequencing used PBMCs from blood, obtained roughly 45 days after vaccination. The CDR3 loop is CASRPTSGGTDTQYF. CDR3 bases: TGTGCCAGCAGACCGACTAGCGGGGGCACAGATACGCAGTATTTT.